The sequence of this TCR beta chain was determined in a study of shared clonotypes between healthy human individuals. V lost 2 bases and J lost 3, with 12 bases in between. The CDR3 covers 14 residues. Germline CDR1 is SGDLS and CDR2 is YYNGEE. Details on this clone: In the same sample, other DNA sequences code for this CDR3.

Method: immunoSEQ multiplex PCR; TCRdb's copy keeps in-frame clones and lacks some. The data contain over 1.4 million clones, 96% of them singletons. This rearrangement joins TRBV9 to TRBJ2-7; no clear D. This clonotype originated in a man aged 30 to 39 in good health. Source material: naive CD4+ T cells sorted from blood. Subset denoted: CD45RA+ positively selected. DNA of the CDR3: TGTGCCAGCAGCGTTGGCCTGGGAAGCTACGAGCAGTACTTC. Translating it yields CASSVGLGSYEQYF.